This paragraph reports one TCR beta chain. Its antigen is undetermined. Researchers ran the PCR with 60 Vbeta and 13 Jbeta primers. Assay: immunoSEQ multiplex PCR; the TCRdb copy retains only in-frame clones and omits some. Its listing shows about 190,000 clones. This entry belongs to a study of cytomegalovirus exposure and HLA in healthy donors. Germline CDR1 LGHNA, CDR2 YNFKEQ. V was shortened by 2 bases and J by 0 bases, with 10 bases between the two germline ends. The CDR3 covers 15 residues. Study results and limitations: Investigators reported 150 to 200 TCR beta chains as tied to cytomegalovirus.

The source is a woman aged 30 to 39 in good health and CMV-seropositive. Sequenced material: PBMCs. This chain links TRBV4-2 with TRBJ1-2; the D gene is possibly TRBD1 (5 bases). CDR3 in amino acids: CASSQWTGANYGYTF. CDR3 coding DNA: TGTGCCAGCAGCCAATGGACGGGGGCTAACTATGGCTACACCTTC.